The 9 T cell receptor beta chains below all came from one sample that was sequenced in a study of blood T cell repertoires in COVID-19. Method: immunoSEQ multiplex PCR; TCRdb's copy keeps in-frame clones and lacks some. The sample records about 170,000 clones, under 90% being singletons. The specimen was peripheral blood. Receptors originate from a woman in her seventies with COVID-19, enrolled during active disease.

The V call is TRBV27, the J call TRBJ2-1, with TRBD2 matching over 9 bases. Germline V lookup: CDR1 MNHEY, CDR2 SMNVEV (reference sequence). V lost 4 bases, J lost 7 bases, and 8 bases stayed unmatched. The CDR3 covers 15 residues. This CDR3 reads CASSSQRGARNEQFF. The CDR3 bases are TGTGCCAGCAGTTCCCAGCGGGGGGCTAGGAATGAGCAGTTCTTC.

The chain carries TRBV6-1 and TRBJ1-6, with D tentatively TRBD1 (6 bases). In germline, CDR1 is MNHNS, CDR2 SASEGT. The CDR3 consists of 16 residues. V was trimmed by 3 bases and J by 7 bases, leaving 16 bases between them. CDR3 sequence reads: CASSDLRQVGNSPLHF. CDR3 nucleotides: TGTGCCAGCAGTGACCTAAGACAGGTGGGGAATTCACCCCTCCACTTT.

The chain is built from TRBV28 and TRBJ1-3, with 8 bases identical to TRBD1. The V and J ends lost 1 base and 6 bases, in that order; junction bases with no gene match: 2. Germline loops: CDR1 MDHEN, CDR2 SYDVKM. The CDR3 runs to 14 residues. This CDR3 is CASSLLQGVNTIYF. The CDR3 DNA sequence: TGTGCCAGCAGTTTATTACAGGGGGTAAACACCATATATTTT.

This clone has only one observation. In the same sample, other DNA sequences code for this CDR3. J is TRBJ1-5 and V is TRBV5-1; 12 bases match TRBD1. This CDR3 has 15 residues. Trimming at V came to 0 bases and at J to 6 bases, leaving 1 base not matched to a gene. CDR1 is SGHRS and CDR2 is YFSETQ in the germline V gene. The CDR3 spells CASSLEGQGAQPQHF. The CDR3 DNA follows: TGCGCCAGCAGCTTGGAGGGACAGGGGGCTCAGCCCCAGCATTTT.

The CDR3 region is CASSPGGGPNQPQHF. DNA for the CDR3: TGTGCCAGCAGCCCTGGTGGAGGGCCCAATCAGCCCCAGCATTTT. The rearrangement uses TRBV27 and TRBJ1-5; D is undetermined. Germline values: CDR1 MNHEY, CDR2 SMNVEV (reference sequence). The CDR3 spans 15 residues. V dropped 6 bases and J dropped 3 bases, with 15 bases sitting between them.

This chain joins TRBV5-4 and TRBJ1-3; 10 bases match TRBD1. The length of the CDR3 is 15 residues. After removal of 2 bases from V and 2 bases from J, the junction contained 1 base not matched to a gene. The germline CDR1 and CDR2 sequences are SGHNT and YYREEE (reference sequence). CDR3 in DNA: TGTGCCAGCAGCTTAGGGACAGGGGCTGGAAACACCATATATTTT. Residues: CASSLGTGAGNTIYF.

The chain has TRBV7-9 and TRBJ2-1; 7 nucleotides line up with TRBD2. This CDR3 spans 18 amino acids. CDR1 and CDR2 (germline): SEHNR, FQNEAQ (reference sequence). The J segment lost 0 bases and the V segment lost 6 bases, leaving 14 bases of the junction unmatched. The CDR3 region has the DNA TGTGCCAGCAGTTGTAGTAGGCGGACTAGACGCTCCTACAATGAGCAGTTCTTC. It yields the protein CASSCSRRTRRSYNEQFF.

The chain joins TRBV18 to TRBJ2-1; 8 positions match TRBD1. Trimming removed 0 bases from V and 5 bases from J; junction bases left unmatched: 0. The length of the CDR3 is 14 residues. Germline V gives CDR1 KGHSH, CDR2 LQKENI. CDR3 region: CASSPPDRDNEQFF. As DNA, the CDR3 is TGTGCCAGCTCACCACCGGACAGGGACAATGAGCAGTTCTTC.

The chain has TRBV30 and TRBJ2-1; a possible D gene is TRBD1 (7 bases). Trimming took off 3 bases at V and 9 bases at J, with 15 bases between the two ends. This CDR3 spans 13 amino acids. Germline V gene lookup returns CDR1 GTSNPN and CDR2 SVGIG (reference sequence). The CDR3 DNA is TGTGCCTGGAGGCCAGGGACAGCGGGTGAGCAGTTCTTC. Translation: CAWRPGTAGEQFF.